These 28 T cell receptor beta chains originate from one sample sequenced in a study of regulatory T cells in long-lasting Graves disease. Time point described: newly diagnosed GD, antithyroid drugs for less than 3 months. Generation of the TCR library employed RNA extracted from PBMCs. Arm-PCR of CDR3 regions and iRepertoire HTBI primers were used to build TCR beta libraries. TCRdb used MiXCR to reprocess the multiplex PCR reads, holding one entry per CDR3 protein. The sample has around 420,000 distinct CDR3 sequences, around 16% seen once. The same data also went into a second study, on T cells in Graves' hyperthyroidism and ophthalmopathy.

The sample consisted of peripheral blood mononuclear cells (PBMCs), taken at new diagnosis, from a patient treated with antithyroid drugs. All receptors derive from a woman aged 40 to 50 with Graves disease.

This clonotype came up many times. The J gene is TRBJ2-1, the V gene TRBV2; the D is unclear. From germline, CDR1 is SNHLY and CDR2 FYNNEI. The V gene lost 3 bases and the J gene lost 4 bases, with 7 bases spanning the gap. CDR3 length: 13 amino acids. The CDR3, as DNA: TGTGCCAGCAGTGAGCTTTGGTACAATGAGCAGTTCTTC. Residues: CASSELWYNEQFF.

This clonotype was recorded a few times. The chain is built from TRBV4-1 and TRBJ2-1, with D maybe TRBD2 (6 bases). V was clipped by 1 base and J by 2 bases, with 12 bases between them. This CDR3 comprises 16 residues. Germline V CDR1 and CDR2: MGHRA, YSYEKL. For the CDR3, the DNA is TGCGCCAGCAGCCAAGGTCCCAGGAGGGCCTACAATGAGCAGTTCTTC. Its translation: CASSQGPRRAYNEQFF.

This clonotype was observed a handful of times. It may be a read error: a sequence one base away is much more abundant. The chain couples TRBV12-3 or TRBV12-4 to TRBJ2-3, with D possibly being TRBD2 (5 bases). The CDR3 is made up of 16 amino acids. CDR3 in amino acids: CASSFWTAGGTDAQYF. The CDR3 coding sequence is TGTGCCAGCAGTTTCTGGACGGCCGGAGGCACAGATGCGCAGTATTTT.

About this clonotype: It may be a read error: a sequence one base away is much more abundant. The chain recombines TRBV28 with TRBJ1-3; D uncertain. The CDR3 length is 14 residues. The germline V gene encodes CDR1 MDHEN and CDR2 SYDVKM. The V and J ends lost 6 bases and 3 bases respectively, with 12 bases between them. CDR3 residues: CASSQKGRGNTIYF. CDR3 nucleotides: TGTGCCAGCAGCCAGAAAGGGCGTGGAAACACCATATATTTT.

The sample holds many counts of this clonotype. The chain carries TRBV12-3 or TRBV12-4 and TRBJ2-1; TRBD2 matches at 11 bases. This CDR3 has 17 amino acids. The ends lost 7 bases at V and 9 bases at J; junction bases unmatched: 17. CDR3 coding DNA: TGTGCCAGCACCTTTAGACTGCGCACTAGCGGGAGAATTGAGCAGTTCTTC. It is translated as CASTFRLRTSGRIEQFF.

This rearrangement joins TRBV6-5 to TRBJ2-1, with 16 bases lining up with TRBD2. The CDR3 is 15 amino acids. Trimming cost V 2 bases and J 9 bases; bases outside gene matches: 1. Looked up from germline, CDR1 is MNHEY and CDR2 is SVGAGI. The CDR3 region is CASSYGTSGRVEQFF. The CDR3 DNA reads TGTGCCAGCAGTTACGGGACTAGCGGGAGGGTTGAGCAGTTCTTC.

The chain employs TRBV19 and TRBJ2-1, with 11 bases matching TRBD2. This CDR3 is 16 amino acids long. Trimming took 0 bases from V and 8 from J; bases not matched to a gene: 6. CDR1 and CDR2 from the germline V gene are LNHDA and SQIVND (reference sequence). This CDR3 is CASSIETSGILYEQFF. CDR3 sequence (DNA): TGTGCCAGTAGTATAGAGACTAGCGGGATTCTCTATGAGCAGTTCTTC.

CDR3 loop: CAVRQQGINQPQHF. CDR3 DNA sequence: TGTGCCGTTAGACAACAGGGAATCAATCAGCCCCAGCATTTT. The gene calls are TRBV19 and TRBJ1-5, with D possibly being TRBD1 (6 bases). The CDR3 contains 14 residues. The V end was cut by 11 bases, the J end by 3 bases, with 17 bases between. Germline V CDR1 and CDR2: LNHDA, SQIVND (reference sequence).

V and J are TRBV29-1 and TRBJ2-7; 7 nucleotides match TRBD1. The CDR3 sequence is 14 residues long. Germline V gene lookup returns CDR1 SQVTM and CDR2 ANQGSEA. Trimming cost V 0 bases and J 6 bases; bases outside gene matches: 8. CDR3: CSVEDQGETSEQYF. DNA of the CDR3: TGCAGCGTTGAAGATCAGGGGGAAACTAGCGAGCAGTACTTC.

The V and J genes are TRBV4-1 and TRBJ2-3; 9 nucleotides align to TRBD1. V was pared by 1 base and J by 5 bases, with 4 bases of the junction left unmatched. The germline V gene has CDR1 MGHRA and CDR2 YSYEKL. This CDR3 spans 15 amino acids. CDR3 amino acids: CASSQAGTGRDTQYF. The CDR3 DNA follows: TGCGCCAGCAGCCAAGCTGGGACAGGGAGAGATACGCAGTATTTT.

This clonotype was seen more than once but under ten times. The rearrangement uses TRBV19 and TRBJ1-5; D call uncertain. The CDR3 is 15 residues long. The V and J ends lost 3 bases and 6 bases respectively, with 15 bases between them. Germline lookup yields CDR1 LNHDA and CDR2 SQIVND (reference sequence). The CDR3 loop reads CASSISSRTSQPQHF. The CDR3 DNA reads TGTGCCAGTAGTATCTCCTCTAGGACGAGTCAGCCCCAGCATTTT.

This clonotype turned up a few times. This chain uses TRBV24-1 with TRBJ2-3, with a tentative D call TRBD2 (5 bases). The CDR3 is made up of 11 amino acids. V lost 10 bases and J 2 bases, leaving 6 bases between the germline ends. In germline, CDR1 is KGHDR, CDR2 SFDVKD. CDR3 in amino acids: CATEDTDTQYF. The CDR3, as DNA: TGTGCCACGGAGGACACAGATACGCAGTATTTT.

The table lists this clonotype with many counts. This chain uses TRBV9 with TRBJ1-1; unclear D gene. CDR1 SGDLS and CDR2 YYNGEE come from the germline V gene. The CDR3 contains 13 residues. Trimming removed 0 bases from V and 6 bases from J, with 9 bases in between. Here the CDR3 reads CASSVGGEAEAFF. CDR3 coding DNA: TGTGCCAGCAGCGTAGGAGGAGAGGCTGAAGCTTTCTTT. The full variable domain, its missing parts supplied by reference TRBV9 and TRBJ1-1, is DSGVTQTPKHLITATGQRVTLRCSPRSGDLSVYWYQQSLDQGLQFLIQYYNGEERAKGNILERFSAQQFPDLHSELNLSSLELGDSALYFCASSVGGEAEAFFGQGTRLTVV.

This clonotype was observed at least ten times. DNA for the CDR3: TGTGCCATCAGCCCAGGACAGGGTGAAGCTTTCTTT. It encodes CAISPGQGEAFF. The V and J genes are TRBV10-3 and TRBJ1-1; 8 nucleotides line up with TRBD1. The CDR3 runs 12 residues. Germline values: CDR1 ENHRY, CDR2 SYGVKD. Trimming removed 6 bases from V and 7 bases from J; junction bases left unmatched: 4.

In its sample, this clonotype was seen many times. The chain combines TRBV5-1 with TRBJ1-3; D not resolved. The V and J ends lost 4 bases and 5 bases respectively, with 10 bases between them. Germline V gene sequence: CDR1 SGHRS, CDR2 YFSETQ. The CDR3 totals 13 residues. The CDR3 is CASSGQERNTIYF. The CDR3 DNA follows: TGCGCCAGCAGCGGCCAGGAAAGAAACACCATATATTTT. Full variable domain (missing parts from reference TRBV5-1 and TRBJ1-3): KAGVTQTPRYLIKTRGQQVTLSCSPISGHRSVSWYQQTPGQGLQFLFEYFSETQRNKGNFPGRFSGRQFSNSRSEMNVSTLELGDSALYLCASSGQERNTIYFGEGSWLTVV.

This clonotype was found many times. The rearrangement joins TRBV2 to TRBJ2-3; 8 bases are a match to TRBD1. The CDR3 length is 15 residues. Germline trimming cut 8 bases from V and 4 bases from J; bases unmatched to any gene: 11. Germline assignment: CDR1 SNHLY and CDR2 FYNNEI. CDR3 loop: CASRLTGVLSDTQYF. Written as DNA, the CDR3 is TGTGCCAGCCGCTTGACAGGGGTGTTATCAGATACGCAGTATTTT.

The chain employs TRBV10-3 and TRBJ2-2, with TRBD1 identical over 8 bases. The CDR3 is 13 residues long. Germline CDR1 is ENHRY and CDR2 is SYGVKD. The trim removed 10 bases at V and 7 bases at J, leaving 8 bases unmatched. CDR3 sequence: CATGQGAGGELFF. CDR3 DNA: TGTGCCACGGGCCAGGGGGCAGGCGGGGAGCTGTTTTTT.

This chain connects TRBV12-3 or TRBV12-4 to TRBJ1-2, with a tentative D call TRBD1 (6 bases). There are 13 residues in the CDR3. V lost 3 bases, J lost 6 bases, and 11 bases lay in between. The CDR3 protein is CASSFSGADGYTF. For the CDR3, the DNA is TGTGCCAGCAGTTTCTCAGGGGCAGATGGCTACACCTTC.

This clonotype was seen repeatedly, ten times or more. The chain joins TRBV20-1 to TRBJ1-2; D perhaps matches TRBD1 (6 bases). Germline V gene data show CDR1 as DFQATT and CDR2 as SNEGSKA (reference sequence). V was cut by 2 bases and J by 2 bases, with 9 bases left in between. The CDR3 runs to 13 residues. The CDR3 region is CSARPTGNYGYTF. As DNA, the CDR3 is TGCAGTGCTAGACCTACAGGGAACTATGGCTACACCTTC.

The rearrangement uses TRBV18 and TRBJ2-7; 7 bases line up with TRBD1. The junction had 3 bases not matched to a gene; V was cut back by 4 bases and J by 0 bases. The CDR3 spans 14 residues. In germline, CDR1 is KGHSH, CDR2 LQKENI. The CDR3 loop is CASSRGDSSYEQYF. The CDR3, as DNA: TGTGCCAGCTCACGTGGGGACAGCTCCTACGAGCAGTACTTC.

This clonotype was counted many times. J is TRBJ1-2 and V is TRBV12-3 or TRBV12-4; D gene uncertain. The CDR3 is made up of 13 amino acids. Trimming took 0 bases from V and 0 from J, leaving 2 bases between them. The CDR3 DNA sequence: TGTGCCAGCAGTTTAGCACCTAACTATGGCTACACCTTC. Encoded protein: CASSLAPNYGYTF.

This chain links TRBV20-1 with TRBJ2-1; the match to TRBD2 covers 10 bases. The CDR3 is made up of 16 amino acids. Unmatched junction bases numbered 10, after V lost 6 bases and J lost 2 bases. Germline V gives CDR1 DFQATT, CDR2 SNEGSKA (reference sequence). CDR3 DNA: TGCAGTGCAGCGGGTCTAGCGGGAGAGACCTACAATGAGCAGTTCTTC. As protein: CSAAGLAGETYNEQFF.

This clonotype was counted at least ten times. The gene calls are TRBV20-1 and TRBJ2-7; D is ambiguous. The CDR3 is 14 amino acids. V lost 3 bases and J lost 1, with 13 bases in between. Per the germline V gene, CDR1 is DFQATT and CDR2 is SNEGSKA (reference sequence). This chain's CDR3 is CSASESRISYEQYF. CDR3 DNA sequence: TGCAGTGCTAGTGAGTCTCGAATATCCTACGAGCAGTACTTC.

This clonotype was seen at least ten times. The V call is TRBV11-2, the J call TRBJ2-3, with 14 bases fitting TRBD2. The CDR3 is 17 amino acids. Trimming took 3 bases from V and 4 from J; bases not matched to a gene: 6. Germline loops: CDR1 SGHAT, CDR2 FQNNGV. The CDR3 sequence is CASSFDLGLAGADTQYF. The CDR3 coding sequence is TGTGCCAGCAGCTTCGATCTGGGACTAGCGGGAGCAGATACGCAGTATTTT.

This clonotype was counted ten times or more. The J gene is TRBJ2-3, the V gene TRBV11-3; 8 bases agree with TRBD2. With 8 bases clipped from V and 4 bases from J, the junction kept 8 bases outside the gene matches. The CDR3 runs to 14 residues. Per germline, CDR1 SGHNT and CDR2 YENEEA. The CDR3: CASGSGIGPDTQYF. The CDR3 DNA is TGTGCCAGCGGTAGCGGGATCGGTCCAGATACGCAGTATTTT.

This clonotype appeared many times. The J gene is TRBJ2-1, the V gene TRBV2, with D perhaps assigned TRBD1 or TRBD2 (6 bases each). Per germline, CDR1 SNHLY and CDR2 FYNNEI. The V and J ends lost 8 bases and 10 bases respectively, with 15 bases between them. The CDR3 sequence is 12 residues long. CDR3 in DNA: TGTGCCAGCGGGGAGGACAGCCTGGAGCAGTTCTTC. It yields the protein CASGEDSLEQFF.

Concerning this clonotype: Possible read error: a much larger clone is one base away. J is TRBJ2-7 and V is TRBV7-9; weak D call: TRBD1 (6 bases). The length of the CDR3 is 16 residues. Germline-derived CDR1 and CDR2 are SEHNR and FQNEAQ (reference sequence). Trimming removed 4 bases at V and 0 bases at J, with 16 bases between. The DNA of the CDR3 is TGTGCCAGCAGCTCCAGCACAGGGCTTGGCTCCTACGAGCAGTACTTC. As protein: CASSSSTGLGSYEQYF.

In its sample, this clonotype was seen many times. The genes are TRBV7-9 and TRBJ1-1; 8 bases are shared with TRBD1. Trimming took 3 bases from V and 5 from J; bases not matched to a gene: 14. The CDR3 length is 17 residues. Germline V gene sequence: CDR1 SEHNR, CDR2 FQNEAQ (reference sequence). CDR3 residues: CASSFGQGGRTWTEAFF. In nucleotides, the CDR3 is TGTGCCAGCAGCTTCGGACAGGGTGGACGGACGTGGACTGAAGCTTTCTTT.